This is a list of T cell receptor beta chains from one sample in a study of T cell changes during pregnancy in multiple sclerosis. TCRdb keeps only in-frame clones here, not all; method: immunoSEQ multiplex PCR. The sample lists some 40,000 clones, over 85% occurring once. This specimen was CD4+ T cells from peripheral blood mononuclear cells, taken before pregnancy. The receptors were sampled from a female donor with multiple sclerosis, enrolled in a pregnancy study. Each CDR3 is given with its conserved first and last residue. D genes are given only for firm matches. Size is stated for part of the rows, as once, few or many counts, or as a class when the clone is expanded.

d_gene	v_gene	len	j_gene	abundance	CDR3nt	CDR3aa
.	TRBV19	14	TRBJ2-7	.	TGTGCCAGTAGTATAGCCAGGTTTTCCCACGAGCAGTACTTC	CASSIARFSHEQYF
.	TRBV19	14	TRBJ1-2	.	TGTGCCAGTAGTCCCGAGGGGGGGGACTATGGCTACACCTTC	CASSPEGGDYGYTF
.	TRBV9	15	TRBJ2-7	.	TGTGCCAGCAGCGTAGATGGGGGGACCATGGACGAGCAGTACTTC	CASSVDGGTMDEQYF
.	TRBV29-1	11	TRBJ2-3	.	TGCAGCGTTGAAGGAGGGTTTACGCAGTATTTT	CSVEGGFTQYF
.	TRBV5-4	15	TRBJ2-7	.	TGTGCCAGCAGCCACTGGACAGTTAGCTCCTACGAGCAGTACTTC	CASSHWTVSSYEQYF
TRBD1	TRBV29-1	13	TRBJ1-5	.	TGCAGCGTGGGGGGGACAGGGGGTCAGCCCCAGCATTTT	CSVGGTGGQPQHF
TRBD1	TRBV7-6	12	TRBJ1-1	.	TGTGCCAGCAGCGGGACAGGGGGCTCTGCTTTCTTT	CASSGTGGSAFF
.	TRBV9	18	TRBJ1-6	.	TGTGCCAGCAGCGGAAGGCAGGGGACAAGCTCCTATAATTCACCCCTCCACTTT	CASSGRQGTSSYNSPLHF
.	TRBV4-3	14	TRBJ1-5	.	TGCGCCAGCAGCCAAGAGGGGGCTCGCCAGCCCCAGCATTTT	CASSQEGARQPQHF
TRBD1	TRBV27	20	TRBJ1-6	once	TGTGCCAGCAGTTTATACCCTATTCCGGGACAGGGCCTAATCGGTTCACCCCTCCACTTT	CASSLYPIPGQGLIGSPLHF
.	TRBV20-1	10	TRBJ2-5	.	TGCAGTGCCCGAGTGGAGACCCAGTACTTC	CSARVETQYF
TRBD2	TRBV7-9	19	TRBJ2-7	.	TGTGCCAGCAGCACGCAGATAGCGGGGGGCACCACAAGCTCCTACGAGCAGTACTTC	CASSTQIAGGTTSSYEQYF
TRBD1	TRBV27	17	TRBJ1-3	.	TGTGCCAGCAGTTCTCGGGACAGGGGCTACTCTGGAAACACCATATATTTT	CASSSRDRGYSGNTIYF
.	TRBV7-2	12	TRBJ1-2	.	TGTGCCAGCAGCCGGGATCTCTATGGCTACACCTTC	CASSRDLYGYTF
.	TRBV4-1	15	TRBJ1-2	.	TGCGCCAGCAGCCAAGCCCCCGTCCTAGGCTATGGCTACACCTTC	CASSQAPVLGYGYTF
.	TRBV4-1	14	TRBJ1-1	.	TGCGCCAGCAGCCAAGAACCAGGTACCCCTGAAGCTTTCTTT	CASSQEPGTPEAFF
TRBD1	TRBV18	14	TRBJ1-2	.	TGTGCCAGCTCGCCTCAGGGGGCTGGCTATGGCTACACCTTC	CASSPQGAGYGYTF
TRBD2	TRBV5-1	15	TRBJ2-7	.	TGCGCCAGCAGCCCCAGGAGCGGGGGATCCTACGAGCAGTACTTC	CASSPRSGGSYEQYF
.	TRBV11-2	14	TRBJ1-1	.	TGTGCCAGCAGTCTTCGGGGGAGGAACACTGAAGCTTTCTTT	CASSLRGRNTEAFF
.	TRBV5-1	15	TRBJ1-2	.	TGCGCCAGCAGCTTGACCGCAGGGGCGCTCGATGGCTACACCTTC	CASSLTAGALDGYTF
.	TRBV9	13	TRBJ1-4	.	TGTGCCAGCAGCGATCCGAGGGCGCCAAAACTGTTTTTT	CASSDPRAPKLFF
TRBD2	TRBV7-3	14	TRBJ2-3	.	TGTGCCAGCAGCTTATCTAGCGGGGGGGATACGCAGTATTTT	CASSLSSGGDTQYF
.	TRBV9	14	TRBJ1-1	.	TGTGCCAGCAGCGTAGGGTCTTTCGGCACTGAAGCTTTCTTT	CASSVGSFGTEAFF
.	TRBV6-5	14	TRBJ1-4	.	TGTGCCAGCAGTTACTCGTCCCTAATTGAAAAACTGTTTTTT	CASSYSSLIEKLFF
.	TRBV9	15	TRBJ1-1	.	TGTGCCAGCAGCTTTTTAGACAGATCGAACACTGAAGCTTTCTTT	CASSFLDRSNTEAFF
.	TRBV7-6	13	TRBJ2-1	.	TGTGCCAGCAGCGGCCAACTAGGGAATGAGCAGTTCTTC	CASSGQLGNEQFF
TRBD2	TRBV6-6	13	TRBJ2-7	.	TGTGCCAGCACCCTACATACTAGCGGCGAGCAGTACTTC	CASTLHTSGEQYF
TRBD1	TRBV7-9	15	TRBJ2-1	.	TGTGCCAGCAGAACTAGGACAGGGGGCAAACATGAGCAGTTCTTC	CASRTRTGGKHEQFF
.	TRBV4-1	15	TRBJ2-2	.	TGCGCCAGCACCCACCTAGGGGGGGGGACCGGGGAGCTGTTTTTT	CASTHLGGGTGELFF
.	TRBV10-1	14	TRBJ1-1	.	TGCGCCAGCAGTCCTAGGGGGGGGGACGCTGAAGCTTTCTTT	CASSPRGGDAEAFF
.	TRBV4-1	14	TRBJ1-1	once	TGCGCCAGCAGCCAAGCGCACAGGAACACTGAAGCTTTCTTT	CASSQAHRNTEAFF
.	TRBV6-6	16	TRBJ2-5	once	TGTGCCAGCAGTTACTCGCGGCAGCTTTACCAAGAGACCCAGTACTTC	CASSYSRQLYQETQYF
TRBD2	TRBV5-1	17	TRBJ2-3	.	TGCGCCAGCAGCTTGGGACGGAGCGGGGGGGCCACGGATACGCAGTATTTT	CASSLGRSGGATDTQYF
.	TRBV5-6	12	TRBJ1-2	.	TGTGCCAGCAGCTTAACGGCGGGGGGCTACACCTTC	CASSLTAGGYTF
.	TRBV11-3	14	TRBJ2-5	.	TGTGCCAGCAGCTTAGGGGCAGGGGAAGAGACCCAGTACTTC	CASSLGAGEETQYF
.	TRBV18	16	TRBJ1-2	.	TGTGCCAGCTCACGCGGGGGCACAGGGAGGGTTGTAGGCTACACCTTC	CASSRGGTGRVVGYTF
.	TRBV19	15	TRBJ2-2	.	TGTGCCAGTAGTATCCCCAGGGAGAACACCGGGGAGCTGTTTTTT	CASSIPRENTGELFF
TRBD1	TRBV5-1	16	TRBJ2-5	.	TGCGCCAGCAGCGCCTTAGGAACAGGGGGTGGAGAGACCCAGTACTTC	CASSALGTGGGETQYF
.	TRBV7-9	16	TRBJ1-4	few	TGTGCCAGCAGCTTACCGAATGAGGACTTGTCTGAAAAACTGTTTTTT	CASSLPNEDLSEKLFF
.	TRBV7-2	12	TRBJ2-5	.	TGTGCCAGCAGTGTTCATCAAGAGACCCAGTACTTC	CASSVHQETQYF
TRBD2	TRBV18	16	TRBJ2-1	.	TGTGCCAGCTCACAACCACGGGGGGGCTTTTCCAATGAGCAGTTCTTC	CASSQPRGGFSNEQFF
.	TRBV18	15	TRBJ1-5	.	TGTGCCAGCTCACCCCGATGGCAGAGCAATCAGCCCCAGCATTTT	CASSPRWQSNQPQHF
.	TRBV9	15	TRBJ1-5	once	TGTGCCAGCAGCGTAGTGGGGGCCATCAATCAGCCCCAGCATTTT	CASSVVGAINQPQHF
.	TRBV25-1	13	TRBJ1-2	.	TGTGCCAGCAGTGTGGAGACTGACTATGGCTACACCTTC	CASSVETDYGYTF
TRBD1	TRBV7-3	15	TRBJ2-5	.	TGTGCCAGCAGCTCCCGACAGGGCTGGGGAGAGACCCAGTACTTC	CASSSRQGWGETQYF
.	TRBV9	14	TRBJ2-1	.	TGTGCCAGCAGCGCGCGGGGTTCCTACAATGAGCAGTTCTTC	CASSARGSYNEQFF
TRBD1	TRBV5-8	13	TRBJ1-2	.	TGTGCCAGCAGCTGGACAGGGAACTATGGCTACACCTTC	CASSWTGNYGYTF
TRBD1	TRBV5-6	17	TRBJ2-6	.	TGTGCCAGCAGGGAGACAGGGGCACACTCTGGGGCCAACGTCCTGACTTTC	CASRETGAHSGANVLTF
TRBD1	TRBV5-1	15	TRBJ2-7	once	TGCGCCAGCAGCCCTAACAGGGGGAACTCCTACGAGCAGTACTTC	CASSPNRGNSYEQYF
.	TRBV6-6	11	TRBJ1-1	.	TGTGCCAGCAGTTCGGCAGACAAAGCTTTCTTT	CASSSADKAFF